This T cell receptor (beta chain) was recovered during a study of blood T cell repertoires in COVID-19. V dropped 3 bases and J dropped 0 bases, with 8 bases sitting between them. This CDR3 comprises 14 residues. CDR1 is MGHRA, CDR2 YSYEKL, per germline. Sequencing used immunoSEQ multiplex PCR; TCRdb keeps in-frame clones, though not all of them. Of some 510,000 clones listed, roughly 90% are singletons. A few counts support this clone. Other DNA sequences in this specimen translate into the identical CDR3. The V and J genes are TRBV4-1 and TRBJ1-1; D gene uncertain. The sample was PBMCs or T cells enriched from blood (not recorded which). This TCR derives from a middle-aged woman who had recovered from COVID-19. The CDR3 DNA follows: TGCGCCAGCAGCCACAACAGCATGAACACTGAAGCTTTCTTT. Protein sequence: CASSHNSMNTEAFF.